A single count supports the clone carrying this TCR beta chain. Antigen: not known. This sample was included in a study of T cell responses to AZD1222 COVID-19 vaccine. Findings of the study overall: Most donors were white British, females outnumbered males, and clonal diversity was possibly underestimated.

Sequenced by immunoSEQ multiplex PCR; TCRdb stores in-frame clones only, minus some. Here the sample spans 75,000 to 90,000 clones, approximately 85% being singletons. The starting material was peripheral blood, obtained on day 0 of AZD1222 vaccination. This TCR derives from an adult in good health.

In DNA, the CDR3 is TGTGCCAGCAGCGTTACAGGGGGGGACTATGGCTACACCTTC. Amino acid sequence: CASSVTGGDYGYTF. The V and J genes are TRBV9 and TRBJ1-2; TRBD1 matches at 8 bases. The CDR3 spans 14 residues. Germline loops: CDR1 SGDLS, CDR2 YYNGEE. With V trimmed by 2 bases and J by 3 bases, 3 bases remained unmatched.